Below are 29 T cell receptor beta chains sequenced from a single sample in a study of naive and memory T cell subsets. The beta constant-region primer was an equimolar mix of two oligonucleotides covering TRBC1 and TRBC2. One entry per CDR3 protein results from TCRdb running MiXCR on the UMI-ligation and nested PCR reads. The sample lists some 150,000 distinct CDR3 sequences; about a sixth were seen once. Source material: naive CD4+ T cells from blood. The receptors here all came from a human donor in good health.

This clonotype has a handful of counts. Germline is not matched at one junction end, which may reflect a read error. Here the CDR3 reads CASRQATSGGPNTGELFF. DNA for the CDR3: TGCGCCAGCAGGCAAGCGACTAGCGGGGGACCGAACACCGGGGAGCTGTTTTTT. The J gene is TRBJ2-2, the V gene TRBV4-3; 12 bases line up with TRBD2. CDR3 length: 18 residues. Germline CDR1 is LGHNA and CDR2 is YSLEER.

DNA for the CDR3: TGTGCCAGCAGCAGGGACCTGAATAGCAATCAGCCCCAGCATTTT. It specifies CASSRDLNSNQPQHF. J is TRBJ1-5 and V is TRBV9; TRBD1 is a possible D gene (5 bases). The ends were cut back, 4 bases at V and 0 bases at J, with 11 bases in the middle. The CDR3 runs to 15 residues. The germline gives CDR1 SGDLS, CDR2 YYNGEE.

This clonotype was detected a few times. This chain connects TRBV10-3 to TRBJ1-2; 7 bases agree with TRBD1. The junction had 13 bases not matched to a gene; V was cut back by 3 bases and J by 6 bases. Germline CDR1 and CDR2: ENHRY and SYGVKD. The CDR3 sequence is 16 residues long. CDR3 in DNA: TGTGCCATCAGTGAACACGGGACAGAAATATGGAATGGCTACACCTTC. Amino acid sequence: CAISEHGTEIWNGYTF.

The sample holds a few counts of this clonotype. The chain carries TRBV6-5 and TRBJ2-7, with 7 nucleotides matching TRBD2. The CDR3 runs to 18 residues. The V gene's germline CDR1 is MNHEY and CDR2 SVGAGI. Trimming removed 0 bases from V and 3 bases from J; junction bases left unmatched: 14. The CDR3 sequence is CASSYSTLAVERFYEQYF. DNA of the CDR3: TGTGCCAGCAGTTACTCGACTCTAGCGGTGGAGAGGTTCTACGAGCAGTACTTC.

This clonotype was counted a few times. CDR3 in DNA: TGTGCCAGCAGTTTAAAGACCGCGAAAGGAGCTTTCTTT. Its protein is CASSLKTAKGAFF. The chain recombines TRBV12-3 or TRBV12-4 with TRBJ1-1; D gene uncertain. CDR3 length: 13 amino acids. Trimming pared 2 bases from V and 10 bases from J, leaving 14 bases between.

On this clonotype: A read error may be the cause here, since a much bigger clone is one base away. The chain uses TRBV14 and TRBJ2-2; 7 bases fit TRBD1. The V gene's germline CDR1 is SGHDN and CDR2 FVKESK. The CDR3 runs 16 residues. The CDR3 nucleotides read TGTGCCAGCGGCCAAGACTACTACAGGGGTCCCGGGGAGCTGTTTTTT. Translated: CASGQDYYRGPGELFF.

The rearrangement links TRBV18 to TRBJ2-7; the D call may be TRBD1 or TRBD2 (5 bases each). V lost 3 bases and J 0 bases, leaving 12 bases between the germline ends. CDR1 is KGHSH and CDR2 is LQKENI in the germline V gene. CDR3 length: 15 amino acids. The CDR3 region is CASSPRDGISYEQYF. The CDR3 DNA reads TGTGCCAGCTCACCTCGGGACGGAATCTCCTACGAGCAGTACTTC.

The chain employs TRBV7-2 and TRBJ2-1; 9 bases match TRBD2. CDR1 and CDR2 from the germline V gene are SGHTA and FQGNSA. Trimming cost V 3 bases and J 7 bases; bases outside gene matches: 13. CDR3 length: 17 amino acids. The CDR3 sequence: CASSFTTGLAERNEQFF. Written as DNA, the CDR3 is TGTGCCAGCAGCTTTACAACGGGACTAGCTGAGAGGAATGAGCAGTTCTTC.

The chain uses TRBV7-2 and TRBJ1-4; D unresolved. V was cut by 5 bases and J by 6 bases, with 19 bases left in between. This CDR3 contains 16 residues. Germline CDR1 and CDR2: SGHTA and FQGNSA. The CDR3 DNA follows: TGTGCCAGCAGCATCCGGCCCATGGGGATCGATGAAAAACTGTTTTTT. Its translation: CASSIRPMGIDEKLFF.

The sample holds a few counts of this clonotype. This sequence joins TRBV6-5 and TRBJ2-7; 9 bases match TRBD2. The CDR3 consists of 15 residues. The V segment lost 2 bases and the J segment 6 bases; nucleotides outside the gene matches: 8. CDR1 and CDR2 from the germline V gene are MNHEY and SVGAGI. CDR3 nucleotide sequence: TGTGCCAGCAGTTACGGCGGGAGGGCCACGTTCGAGCAGTACTTC. It codes for CASSYGGRATFEQYF.

This clonotype was recorded a few times. The chain combines TRBV5-4 with TRBJ2-5; weak D call: TRBD1 (6 bases). CDR1 and CDR2 from the germline V gene are SGHNT and YYREEE (reference sequence). V gave up 0 bases and J gave up 5 bases, with 14 bases separating them. This CDR3 contains 15 residues. The CDR3 DNA sequence: TGTGCCAGCAGCTTGGCTCAGGGGACCGGGGAGACCCAGTACTTC. Protein product: CASSLAQGTGETQYF. Looking up the rest from reference TRBV5-4 and TRBJ2-5 gives the full variable domain: ETGVTQSPTHLIKTRGQQVTLRCSSQSGHNTVSWYQQALGQGPQFIFQYYREEENGRGNFPPRFSGLQFPNYSSELNVNALELDDSALYLCASSLAQGTGETQYFGPGTRLLVL.

V usage is TRBV12-3 or TRBV12-4 and J usage is TRBJ2-1; TRBD1 matches at 9 bases. The CDR3 has 16 residues. With V trimmed by 5 bases and J by 0 bases, 5 bases remained unmatched. The CDR3 spells CASSRTGVLSYNEQFF. The CDR3 coding sequence is TGTGCCAGCAGTAGGACAGGGGTCCTCTCCTACAATGAGCAGTTCTTC.

This clonotype was detected a few times. This rearrangement joins TRBV5-6 to TRBJ1-2; D might be TRBD1 (5 bases). CDR3 length: 12 residues. Germline loops: CDR1 SGHDT, CDR2 YYEEEE. The V gene lost 6 bases and the J gene lost 6 bases, with 12 bases spanning the gap. CDR3 residues: CASNFHRNGYTF. The CDR3, as DNA: TGTGCCAGCAACTTTCACAGGAATGGCTACACCTTC.

J is TRBJ2-1 and V is TRBV14, with 8 bases that match TRBD2. The CDR3 runs 15 residues. After removal of 3 bases from V and 2 bases from J, the junction contained 3 bases not matched to a gene. Germline-derived CDR1 and CDR2 are SGHDN and FVKESK. As DNA, the CDR3 is TGTGCCAGCAGCCAGATAGCGGGACCCTACAATGAGCAGTTCTTC. The encoded protein is CASSQIAGPYNEQFF.

The genes are TRBV6-5 and TRBJ1-2, with a tentative D call TRBD1 (5 bases). This CDR3 region has 15 residues. From germline, CDR1 is MNHEY and CDR2 SVGAGI. V lost 2 bases, J lost 4 bases, and 14 bases lay in between. The CDR3 loop is CASSYAPGRTYGYTF. CDR3 bases: TGTGCCAGCAGTTACGCGCCGGGACGGACCTATGGCTACACCTTC.

The rearrangement uses TRBV7-2 and TRBJ2-4, with 9 bases matching TRBD1. V lost 3 bases to trimming and J lost 8 bases; unmatched junction nucleotides: 29. CDR1 is SGHTA and CDR2 is FQGNSA in the germline V gene. The CDR3 totals 22 residues. In DNA form, the CDR3 reads TGTGCCAGCAGCTTGGAGACCAGAAAACCAACCCAAAGGACAGGGGCCTTAGACATTCAGTACTTC. Translating gives CASSLETRKPTQRTGALDIQYF.

The CDR3: CASSQLTGQTARTYEQYF. CDR3 DNA sequence: TGCGCCAGCAGCCAATTGACCGGACAAACTGCTCGGACCTACGAGCAGTACTTC. The chain uses TRBV4-1 and TRBJ2-7; TRBD1 is a possible D gene (5 bases). CDR3 size: 18 residues. The V and J ends lost 2 bases and 2 bases respectively, with 22 bases between them. The germline gives CDR1 MGHRA, CDR2 YSYEKL.

This clonotype was counted between two and nine times. The chain has TRBV5-1 and TRBJ2-7; TRBD2 might be the D (6 bases). From germline, CDR1 is SGHRS and CDR2 YFSETQ. Trimming took 1 base from V and 1 from J, leaving 9 bases between them. The CDR3 covers 14 residues. CDR3 in DNA: TGCGCCAGCAGCTTGACGGGGGAGTCCTACGAGCAGTACTTC. Its translation: CASSLTGESYEQYF.

This clonotype was found a few times. The chain employs TRBV6-1 and TRBJ1-6; no definite D call. V lost 2 bases and J 9 bases, leaving 8 bases between the germline ends. CDR1 is MNHNS, CDR2 SASEGT, per germline. The CDR3 is 13 amino acids. The CDR3 bases are TGTGCCAGCAGTGAAAGGAGAGGTTCACCCCTCCACTTT. Amino acid sequence: CASSERRGSPLHF.

This clonotype was seen only a few times. This rearrangement joins TRBV2 to TRBJ2-3; TRBD2 is a possible D gene (5 bases). V lost 5 bases, J lost 0 bases, and 21 bases lay in between. The length of the CDR3 is 18 residues. The germline V gene encodes CDR1 SNHLY and CDR2 FYNNEI. CDR3 sequence: CASSPPQLTIGSTDTQYF. The CDR3, as DNA: TGTGCCAGCAGTCCTCCCCAGCTGACTATTGGTAGCACAGATACGCAGTATTTT.

The chain joins TRBV29-1 to TRBJ1-5; no firm D call. V gave up 4 bases and J gave up 5 bases, with 12 bases separating them. The CDR3 spans 13 residues. CDR1 SQVTM and CDR2 ANQGSEA come from the germline V gene. CDR3 nucleotide sequence: TGCAGCGTTGTAGGGTCAGCCGATCAGCCCCAGCATTTT. It is translated as CSVVGSADQPQHF.

The table lists this clonotype with a few counts. The chain employs TRBV10-3 and TRBJ1-1; D is unclear. Germline CDR1 ENHRY, CDR2 SYGVKD. V shed 2 bases and J shed 3 bases, with 7 bases lying between them. CDR3 size: 13 residues. The CDR3 nucleotides read TGTGCCATCAGTGAGGACCGAGACACTGAAGCTTTCTTT. Protein: CAISEDRDTEAFF.

This clonotype has only a few counts. This rearrangement joins TRBV5-1 to TRBJ2-1, with no clear D. This CDR3 region has 15 residues. Germline CDR1 is SGHRS and CDR2 is YFSETQ. V lost 4 bases to trimming and J lost 0 bases, with 11 bases between them. The CDR3 DNA reads as TGCGCCAGCAGCCCATCCAAGAGCTCCTACAATGAGCAGTTCTTC. It is translated as CASSPSKSSYNEQFF.

The chain has TRBV18 and TRBJ1-1, with D uncertain. In germline, CDR1 is KGHSH, CDR2 LQKENI. V lost 3 bases and J 4 bases, leaving 12 bases between the germline ends. The CDR3 runs to 14 residues. The CDR3 region is CASSPGAAGTEAFF. CDR3 in DNA: TGTGCCAGCTCACCCGGAGCGGCCGGCACTGAAGCTTTCTTT.

This clonotype has more than one count but fewer than ten. J is TRBJ2-1 and V is TRBV6-5, with D tentatively TRBD2 (7 bases). CDR3 size: 15 residues. V lost 6 bases to trimming and J lost 8 bases, with 20 bases between them. Germline V gene lookup returns CDR1 MNHEY and CDR2 SVGAGI. This chain's CDR3 is CASSIGQPGGDEQFF. CDR3 sequence (DNA): TGTGCCAGCAGCATTGGACAGCCGGGAGGCGATGAGCAGTTCTTC.

The gene calls are TRBV10-3 and TRBJ2-7; a weak D match, TRBD1 (5 bases). This CDR3 comprises 13 residues. Trimming stripped 0 bases from V and 6 bases from J, with 9 bases between. Per germline, CDR1 ENHRY and CDR2 SYGVKD. This CDR3 is CAISESGAIEQYF. CDR3 nucleotides: TGTGCCATCAGTGAGTCTGGGGCCATCGAGCAGTACTTC.

The CDR3 loop reads CASSMTAGETQYF. The CDR3, as DNA: TGTGCCAGCAGTATGACAGCGGGGGAGACCCAGTACTTC. This rearrangement joins TRBV6-5 to TRBJ2-5; the match to TRBD2 covers 7 bases. The CDR3 runs 13 residues. Germline CDR1 MNHEY, CDR2 SVGAGI. The trim removed 5 bases at V and 5 bases at J, leaving 5 bases unmatched.

The chain has TRBV5-1 and TRBJ1-1; 8 bases are a match to TRBD1. Germline loops: CDR1 SGHRS, CDR2 YFSETQ. This CDR3 has 14 amino acids. With V trimmed by 4 bases and J by 4 bases, 6 bases remained unmatched. CDR3 protein: CASSRAGGGTEAFF. For the CDR3, the DNA is TGCGCCAGCAGCCGCGCAGGGGGCGGCACTGAAGCTTTCTTT.

This clonotype turned up a few times. The chain has TRBV2 and TRBJ2-3, with TRBD2 identical over 7 bases. This CDR3 is built from 16 residues. The V segment lost 6 bases and the J segment 4 bases; nucleotides outside the gene matches: 13. Germline V gene lookup returns CDR1 SNHLY and CDR2 FYNNEI. The DNA of the CDR3 is TGTGCCAGCAGCTTGGGAGGGGCGGGAGTGGCAGATACGCAGTATTTT. The encoded protein is CASSLGGAGVADTQYF.